This T cell receptor (beta chain) emerged from a study of blood T cell repertoires in COVID-19. The overall study: The United States, Italy and Spain were the sources of the acute and convalescent COVID-19 samples.

The CDR3 extends over 15 amino acids. Germline lookup yields CDR1 ENHRY and CDR2 SYGVKD. Trimming cost V 7 bases and J 1 base; bases outside gene matches: 9. Using immunoSEQ multiplex PCR, the repertoire was profiled, and TCRdb retains in-frame clones only, with some absent. The top ten clones hold approximately 0.5% of a sample with 150,000 to 200,000 clones, approximately 90% of them seen once. The source of this sequence is a man over 45 with acute or convalescent COVID-19. The V gene is TRBV10-3, the J gene TRBJ2-7, with TRBD1 matching 8 bases. Sequenced material: peripheral blood. DNA for the CDR3: TGTGCCATCACCGACGGACAGGGACGATCCTACGAGCAGTACTTC. It translates to CAITDGQGRSYEQYF.